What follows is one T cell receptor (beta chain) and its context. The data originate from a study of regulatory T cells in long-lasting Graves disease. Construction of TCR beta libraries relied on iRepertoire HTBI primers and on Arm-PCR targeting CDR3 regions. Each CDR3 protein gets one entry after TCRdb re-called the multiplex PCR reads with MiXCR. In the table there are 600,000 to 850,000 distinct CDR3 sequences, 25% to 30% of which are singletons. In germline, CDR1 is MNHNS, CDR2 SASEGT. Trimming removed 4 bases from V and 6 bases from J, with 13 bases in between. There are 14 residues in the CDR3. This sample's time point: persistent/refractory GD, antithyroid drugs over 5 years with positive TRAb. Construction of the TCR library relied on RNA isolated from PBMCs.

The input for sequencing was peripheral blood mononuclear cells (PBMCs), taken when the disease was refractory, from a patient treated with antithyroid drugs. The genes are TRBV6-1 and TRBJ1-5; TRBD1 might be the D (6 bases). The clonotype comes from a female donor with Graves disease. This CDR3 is CASSGGGATQPQHF. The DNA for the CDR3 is TGTGCCAGCAGTGGAGGGGGGGCGACTCAGCCCCAGCATTTT.